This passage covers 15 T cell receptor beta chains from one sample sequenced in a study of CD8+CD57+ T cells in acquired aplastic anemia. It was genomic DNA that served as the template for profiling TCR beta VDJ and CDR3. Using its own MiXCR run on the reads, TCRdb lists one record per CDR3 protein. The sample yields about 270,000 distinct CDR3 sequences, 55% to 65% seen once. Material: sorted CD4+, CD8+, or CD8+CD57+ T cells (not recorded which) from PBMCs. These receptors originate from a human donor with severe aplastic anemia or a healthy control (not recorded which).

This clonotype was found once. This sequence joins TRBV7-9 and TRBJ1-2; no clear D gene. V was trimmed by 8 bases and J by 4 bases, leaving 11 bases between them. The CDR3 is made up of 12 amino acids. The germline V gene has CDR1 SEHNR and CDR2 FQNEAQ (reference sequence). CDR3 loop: CASGQGSYGYTF. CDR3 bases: TGTGCCAGCGGCCAAGGATCCTATGGCTACACCTTC.

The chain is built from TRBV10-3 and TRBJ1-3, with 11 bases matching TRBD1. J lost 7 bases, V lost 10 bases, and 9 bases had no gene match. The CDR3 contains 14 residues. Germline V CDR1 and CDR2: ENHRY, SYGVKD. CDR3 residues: CASSRGQGANTIYF. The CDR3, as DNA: TGTGCCAGCAGCCGCGGACAGGGGGCGAACACCATATATTTT.

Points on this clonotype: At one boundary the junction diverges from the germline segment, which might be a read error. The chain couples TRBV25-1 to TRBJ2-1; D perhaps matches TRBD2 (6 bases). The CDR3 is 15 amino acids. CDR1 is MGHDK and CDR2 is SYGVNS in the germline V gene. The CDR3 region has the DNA TGTGCCAGCAGTGAATCCGGGGGTGGATACAATGAGCAGTTATTC. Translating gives CASSESGGGYNEQLF.

The CDR3 loop reads CASRGQDTYEQYF. In DNA, the CDR3 is TGTGCCAGCCGGGGACAGGACACCTACGAGCAGTACTTC. V gene TRBV19 combines with J gene TRBJ2-7; 8 nucleotides agree with TRBD1. The J segment lost 2 bases and the V segment lost 9 bases, leaving 6 bases of the junction unmatched. The CDR3 extends over 13 amino acids. Looked up from germline, CDR1 is LNHDA and CDR2 is SQIVND (reference sequence).

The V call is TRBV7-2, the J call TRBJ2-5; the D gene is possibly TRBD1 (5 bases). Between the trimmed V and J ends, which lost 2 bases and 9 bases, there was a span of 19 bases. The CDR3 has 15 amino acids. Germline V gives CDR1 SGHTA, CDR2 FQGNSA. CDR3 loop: CASSLLQAKDQPQYF. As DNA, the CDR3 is TGTGCCAGCAGCTTATTACAGGCCAAGGATCAGCCCCAGTACTTC.

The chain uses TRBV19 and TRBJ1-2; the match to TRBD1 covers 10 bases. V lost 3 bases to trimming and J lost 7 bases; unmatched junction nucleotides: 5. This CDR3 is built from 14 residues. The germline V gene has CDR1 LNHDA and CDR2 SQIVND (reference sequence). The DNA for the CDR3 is TGTGCCAGTAGTATTGGACAGGGGGAAGGTGGCTACACCTTC. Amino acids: CASSIGQGEGGYTF. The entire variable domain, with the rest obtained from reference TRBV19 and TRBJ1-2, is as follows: DGGITQSPKYLFRKEGQNVTLSCEQNLNHDAMYWYRQDPGQGLRLIYYSQIVNDFQKGDIAEGYSVSREKKESFPLTVTSAQKNPTAFYLCASSIGQGEGGYTFGSGTRLTVV.

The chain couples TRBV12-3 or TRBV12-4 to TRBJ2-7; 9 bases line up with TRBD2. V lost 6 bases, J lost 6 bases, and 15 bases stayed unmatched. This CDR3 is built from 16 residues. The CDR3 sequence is CASSLYPGLAGGEQYF. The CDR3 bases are TGTGCCAGCAGCCTATACCCGGGACTAGCAGGCGGCGAGCAGTACTTC.

The CDR3 reads CASIPSASGTQYF. The CDR3 nucleotides read TGTGCCAGCATCCCTTCAGCGTCCGGTACGCAGTATTTT. This sequence joins TRBV7-3 and TRBJ2-3; D remains unclear. Germline V gene sequence: CDR1 SGHTA, CDR2 FQGTGA. The CDR3 has 13 residues. The V and J ends lost 7 bases and 8 bases respectively, with 16 bases between them.

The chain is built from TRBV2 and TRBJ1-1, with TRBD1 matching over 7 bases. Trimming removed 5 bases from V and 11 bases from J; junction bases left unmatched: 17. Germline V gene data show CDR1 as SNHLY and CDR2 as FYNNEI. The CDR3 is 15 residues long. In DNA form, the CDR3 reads TGTGCCAGCAGTCTGACCTCTGGAGGGGGCGCCGGTGCTTTCTTT. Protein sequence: CASSLTSGGGAGAFF. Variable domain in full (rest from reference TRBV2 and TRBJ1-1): EPEVTQTPSHQVTQMGQEVILRCVPISNHLYFYWYRQILGQKVEFLVSFYNNEISEKSEIFDDQFSVERPDGSNFTLKIRSTKLEDSAMYFCASSLTSGGGAGAFFGQGTRLTVV.

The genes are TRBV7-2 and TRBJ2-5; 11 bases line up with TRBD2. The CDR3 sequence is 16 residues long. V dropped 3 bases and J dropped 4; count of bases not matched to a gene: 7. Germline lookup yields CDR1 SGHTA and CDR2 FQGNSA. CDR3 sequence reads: CASSLRSGGAGETQYF. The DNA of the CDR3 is TGTGCCAGCAGCTTGCGTAGCGGGGGGGCGGGAGAGACCCAGTACTTC. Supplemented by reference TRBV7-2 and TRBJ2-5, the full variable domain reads GAGVSQSPSNKVTEKGKDVELRCDPISGHTALYWYRQSLGQGLEFLIYFQGNSAPDKSGLPSDRFSAERTGGSVSTLTIQRTQQEDSAVYLCASSLRSGGAGETQYFGPGTRLLVL.

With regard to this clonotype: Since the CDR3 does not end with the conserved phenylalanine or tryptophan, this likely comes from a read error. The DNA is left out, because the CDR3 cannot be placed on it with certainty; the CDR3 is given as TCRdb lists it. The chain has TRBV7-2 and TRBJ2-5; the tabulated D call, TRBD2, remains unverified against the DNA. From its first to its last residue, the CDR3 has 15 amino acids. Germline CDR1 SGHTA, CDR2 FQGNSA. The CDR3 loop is CASSLGRRLAGGPYT.

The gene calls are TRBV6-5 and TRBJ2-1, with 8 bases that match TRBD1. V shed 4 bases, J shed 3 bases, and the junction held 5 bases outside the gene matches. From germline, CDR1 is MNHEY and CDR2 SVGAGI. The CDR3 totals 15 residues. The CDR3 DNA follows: TGTGCCAGCAGTTTCGGACAGGGATTCTACAATGAGCAGTTCTTC. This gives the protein CASSFGQGFYNEQFF.

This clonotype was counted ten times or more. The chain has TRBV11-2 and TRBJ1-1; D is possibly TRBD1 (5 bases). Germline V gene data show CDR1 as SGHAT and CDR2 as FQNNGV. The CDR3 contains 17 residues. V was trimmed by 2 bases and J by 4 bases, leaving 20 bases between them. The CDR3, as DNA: TGTGCCAGCAGCTTAATAGGGACTCCCAGTGTGAGCACTGAAGCTTTCTTT. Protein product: CASSLIGTPSVSTEAFF.

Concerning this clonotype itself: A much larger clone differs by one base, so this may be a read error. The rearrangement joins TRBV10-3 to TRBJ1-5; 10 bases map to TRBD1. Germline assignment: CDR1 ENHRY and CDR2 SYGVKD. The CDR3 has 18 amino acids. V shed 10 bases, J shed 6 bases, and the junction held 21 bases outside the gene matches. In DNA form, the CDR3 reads TGTGCCAGCAATTTGGGGACAGGGGTTATTGGTGGTAGTCAGCCCCAGCATTTT. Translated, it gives CASNLGTGVIGGSQPQHF.

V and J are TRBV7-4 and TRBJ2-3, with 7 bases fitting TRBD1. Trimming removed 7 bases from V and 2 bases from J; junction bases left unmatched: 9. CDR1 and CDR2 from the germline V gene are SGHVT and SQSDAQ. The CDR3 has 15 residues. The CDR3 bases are TGTGCCAGCACGCCAGGACAGGCAGACACAGATACGCAGTATTTT. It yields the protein CASTPGQADTDTQYF.